Listed below are T cell receptor beta chains from one sample, sequenced in a study of T cell responses to AZD1222 COVID-19 vaccine. The data were produced by immunoSEQ multiplex PCR, yet TCRdb's version contains in-frame clones alone and is incomplete. Here the sample spans around 180,000 clones, about 88% being singletons. Sequencing used peripheral blood, obtained 28 days after the second AZD1222 dose. All receptors derive from an adult who received the AZD1222 COVID-19 vaccine. Each CDR3 is given with its conserved first and last residue. Fields, in order: D gene, CDR3 length, J gene, V gene, CDR3 protein, CDR3 DNA. The D gene is left open where the match is weak.

TRBD1	17	TRBJ2-7	TRBV6-2/TRBV6-3	CASSYPITGTGSGEQYF	TGTGCCAGCAGTTACCCTATAACCGGGACAGGGTCGGGTGAGCAGTACTTC
TRBD2	15	TRBJ2-7	TRBV6-5	CASSARSGRMSEQYF	TGTGCCAGCTCCGCAAGGAGCGGGAGGATGAGCGAGCAGTACTTC
NA	18	TRBJ2-1	TRBV7-3	CASSLMPPSDPSYNEQFF	TGTGCCAGCAGCTTAATGCCCCCGAGCGACCCCTCCTACAATGAGCAGTTCTTC
NA	14	TRBJ2-6	TRBV5-1	CASSPQAGANVLTF	TGCGCCAGCAGCCCACAGGCTGGGGCCAACGTCCTGACTTTC
TRBD1	14	TRBJ2-1	TRBV6-4	CASSVGRQGNEQFF	TGTGCCAGCAGTGTAGGACGACAGGGGAATGAGCAGTTCTTC
NA	15	TRBJ2-7	TRBV19	CASSMSRTLYYEQYF	TGTGCCAGTAGTATGTCCCGGACCCTGTACTACGAGCAGTACTTC
NA	13	TRBJ2-7	TRBV28	CASSSSSVFEQYF	TGTGCCAGCAGTTCGAGCAGCGTTTTCGAGCAGTACTTC
TRBD1	15	TRBJ2-2	TRBV27	CASSTRGLDTGELFF	TGTGCCAGCAGTACCAGGGGGCTCGACACCGGGGAGCTGTTTTTT
NA	16	TRBJ1-4	TRBV18	CASSPPSRATNEKLFF	TGTGCCAGCTCACCACCTTCGAGAGCAACTAATGAAAAACTGTTTTTT
NA	13	TRBJ1-5	TRBV27	CASSFGRDQPQHF	TGTGCCAGCAGTTTCGGCAGGGATCAGCCCCAGCATTTT
TRBD2	15	TRBJ2-3	TRBV5-1	CASSLGAGVTDTQYF	TGCGCCAGCAGCTTGGGAGCGGGAGTCACAGATACGCAGTATTTT
NA	12	TRBJ1-1	TRBV7-9	CASSLEVTEAFF	TGTGCCAGCAGCTTAGAGGTCACTGAAGCTTTCTTT
TRBD1	13	TRBJ2-7	TRBV6-6	CASSRDRGYEQYF	TGTGCCAGCAGCCGCGACAGGGGCTACGAGCAGTACTTC